A single sample gave rise to the 3 T cell receptor beta chains below, sequenced in a study of blood T cell repertoires in COVID-19. Sequencing was performed with immunoSEQ multiplex PCR; in TCRdb, only in-frame clones are kept and a portion is missing. The table has under 200,000 clones, roughly 80% seen once. Material for sequencing was PBMCs or T cells enriched from blood (not recorded which). These receptors were collected from a woman aged 55 to 70 with acute COVID-19.

The V call is TRBV10-2, the J call TRBJ2-7; TRBD1 is a possible D gene (6 bases). The V end was cut by 4 bases, the J end by 0 bases, with 7 bases between. Germline CDR1 is WSHSY and CDR2 is SAAADI. The CDR3 sequence is 13 residues long. The CDR3 nucleotides are TGCGCCAGCAGTGGGACAGCCTCCTACGAGCAGTACTTC. Its translation: CASSGTASYEQYF.

The chain uses TRBV6-5 and TRBJ2-1, with TRBD1 matching over 9 bases. The germline CDR1 and CDR2 sequences are MNHEY and SVGAGI. V trimming: 6 bases; J trimming: 7 bases; junction bases outside the gene matches: 7. The CDR3 is 14 amino acids. CDR3 nucleotide sequence: TGTGCCAGCAGGGACGGACAGGGGATAAATGAGCAGTTCTTC. Translating it yields CASRDGQGINEQFF.

This sequence joins TRBV11-2 and TRBJ2-4; TRBD1 matches 7 bases. The CDR3 is 13 residues long. CDR1 is SGHAT, CDR2 FQNNGV, per germline. Trimming cost V 4 bases and J 9 bases; bases outside gene matches: 6. The CDR3: CASSSEGDSIQYF. The CDR3 nucleotides are TGTGCCAGCAGCTCCGAGGGGGACAGCATTCAGTACTTC.